These T cell receptor beta chains were read from a single sample in a study of blood T cell repertoires in COVID-19. Repertoires were generated with immunoSEQ multiplex PCR, while TCRdb's copy carries only in-frame clones and drops some. Of 220,000 or so clones in the sample, around 80% were seen once. Input material: peripheral blood. The source of these receptors is a man aged 25 to 45 with active or convalescent COVID-19. Each CDR3 is given with its conserved first and last residue. D genes are given only for firm matches. Expanded clones get a size class; other rows say once, few or many, or leave the size out.

V: TRBV11-2
D: -
size: few
J: TRBJ2-7
DNA: TGTGCCAGCAGCTTAGGCAAGGATGGAGACTACGAGCAGTACTTC
CDR3: CASSLGKDGDYEQYF

V: TRBV19
D: -
size: -
J: TRBJ1-5
DNA: TGTGCCAGTAGTCCGTTCATGGGGGCGCACAATCAGCCCCAGCATTTT
CDR3: CASSPFMGAHNQPQHF

V: TRBV24-1
D: -
size: -
J: TRBJ2-5
DNA: TGTGCCACCAGTGATTCACTCACGGCCAGGGAGACCCAGTACTTC
CDR3: CATSDSLTARETQYF

V: TRBV24-1
D: -
size: -
J: TRBJ2-6
DNA: TGTGCCACCAGTGGGAGGGATACGCGGTCTGGGGCCAACGTCCTGACTTTC
CDR3: CATSGRDTRSGANVLTF

V: TRBV5-4
D: -
size: -
J: TRBJ2-7
DNA: TGTGCCAGCAGCCTAGGGGCCTACGAGCAGTACTTC
CDR3: CASSLGAYEQYF

V: TRBV6-6
D: -
size: -
J: TRBJ1-3
DNA: TGTGCCAGCAGTTTTTCGGGGATATCGGGTGGAAACACCATATATTTT
CDR3: CASSFSGISGGNTIYF

V: TRBV18
D: -
size: -
J: TRBJ1-5
DNA: TGTGCCAGCTCACCAACGGCAGGGAGGGATCAGCCCCAGCATTTT
CDR3: CASSPTAGRDQPQHF

V: TRBV5-4
D: -
size: few
J: TRBJ2-4
DNA: TGTGCCAGCTCACTCGGGTTAGCCAAAAACATTCAGTACTTC
CDR3: CASSLGLAKNIQYF

V: TRBV20-1
D: -
size: -
J: TRBJ2-5
DNA: TGCAGTGCTAGTAGTAGGGCAGGGGCTCAAGAGACCCAGTACTTC
CDR3: CSASSRAGAQETQYF

V: TRBV10-3
D: -
size: -
J: TRBJ2-2
DNA: TGTGCCATCAGTGATGCAGGGAACACCGGGGAGCTGTTTTTT
CDR3: CAISDAGNTGELFF

V: TRBV7-9
D: -
size: -
J: TRBJ2-3
DNA: TGTGCCAGCAGCTTACACGGACTCCCCGCGGATACGCAGTATTTT
CDR3: CASSLHGLPADTQYF

V: TRBV3-1/TRBV3-2
D: -
size: -
J: TRBJ2-1
DNA: TGTGCCAGCAAATCCCAATACGGAGGGGTAAGGGAGCAGTTCTTC
CDR3: CASKSQYGGVREQFF

V: TRBV6-1
D: -
size: -
J: TRBJ1-2
DNA: TGTGCCAGCAGTGAAGCGCTCAGGGAACTCGACTATGGCTACACCTTC
CDR3: CASSEALRELDYGYTF

V: TRBV18
D: -
size: many
J: TRBJ1-4
DNA: TGTGCCAGCTCACCATCTAACAGACCTAATGAAAAACTGTTTTTT
CDR3: CASSPSNRPNEKLFF

V: TRBV5-1
D: -
size: -
J: TRBJ2-1
DNA: TGCGCCAGCAGCTTGGCCGGGGTCCCGACAATCAATGAGCAGTTCTTC
CDR3: CASSLAGVPTINEQFF

V: TRBV10-3
D: -
size: few
J: TRBJ1-1
DNA: TGTGCCATCAGTGGTCAGGGCGGTCCGAGCACTGAAGCTTTCTTT
CDR3: CAISGQGGPSTEAFF

V: TRBV7-2
D: -
size: few
J: TRBJ2-2
DNA: TGTGCCAGCAGCTTAGGGGAGAGGAGCACCGGGGAGCTGTTTTTT
CDR3: CASSLGERSTGELFF